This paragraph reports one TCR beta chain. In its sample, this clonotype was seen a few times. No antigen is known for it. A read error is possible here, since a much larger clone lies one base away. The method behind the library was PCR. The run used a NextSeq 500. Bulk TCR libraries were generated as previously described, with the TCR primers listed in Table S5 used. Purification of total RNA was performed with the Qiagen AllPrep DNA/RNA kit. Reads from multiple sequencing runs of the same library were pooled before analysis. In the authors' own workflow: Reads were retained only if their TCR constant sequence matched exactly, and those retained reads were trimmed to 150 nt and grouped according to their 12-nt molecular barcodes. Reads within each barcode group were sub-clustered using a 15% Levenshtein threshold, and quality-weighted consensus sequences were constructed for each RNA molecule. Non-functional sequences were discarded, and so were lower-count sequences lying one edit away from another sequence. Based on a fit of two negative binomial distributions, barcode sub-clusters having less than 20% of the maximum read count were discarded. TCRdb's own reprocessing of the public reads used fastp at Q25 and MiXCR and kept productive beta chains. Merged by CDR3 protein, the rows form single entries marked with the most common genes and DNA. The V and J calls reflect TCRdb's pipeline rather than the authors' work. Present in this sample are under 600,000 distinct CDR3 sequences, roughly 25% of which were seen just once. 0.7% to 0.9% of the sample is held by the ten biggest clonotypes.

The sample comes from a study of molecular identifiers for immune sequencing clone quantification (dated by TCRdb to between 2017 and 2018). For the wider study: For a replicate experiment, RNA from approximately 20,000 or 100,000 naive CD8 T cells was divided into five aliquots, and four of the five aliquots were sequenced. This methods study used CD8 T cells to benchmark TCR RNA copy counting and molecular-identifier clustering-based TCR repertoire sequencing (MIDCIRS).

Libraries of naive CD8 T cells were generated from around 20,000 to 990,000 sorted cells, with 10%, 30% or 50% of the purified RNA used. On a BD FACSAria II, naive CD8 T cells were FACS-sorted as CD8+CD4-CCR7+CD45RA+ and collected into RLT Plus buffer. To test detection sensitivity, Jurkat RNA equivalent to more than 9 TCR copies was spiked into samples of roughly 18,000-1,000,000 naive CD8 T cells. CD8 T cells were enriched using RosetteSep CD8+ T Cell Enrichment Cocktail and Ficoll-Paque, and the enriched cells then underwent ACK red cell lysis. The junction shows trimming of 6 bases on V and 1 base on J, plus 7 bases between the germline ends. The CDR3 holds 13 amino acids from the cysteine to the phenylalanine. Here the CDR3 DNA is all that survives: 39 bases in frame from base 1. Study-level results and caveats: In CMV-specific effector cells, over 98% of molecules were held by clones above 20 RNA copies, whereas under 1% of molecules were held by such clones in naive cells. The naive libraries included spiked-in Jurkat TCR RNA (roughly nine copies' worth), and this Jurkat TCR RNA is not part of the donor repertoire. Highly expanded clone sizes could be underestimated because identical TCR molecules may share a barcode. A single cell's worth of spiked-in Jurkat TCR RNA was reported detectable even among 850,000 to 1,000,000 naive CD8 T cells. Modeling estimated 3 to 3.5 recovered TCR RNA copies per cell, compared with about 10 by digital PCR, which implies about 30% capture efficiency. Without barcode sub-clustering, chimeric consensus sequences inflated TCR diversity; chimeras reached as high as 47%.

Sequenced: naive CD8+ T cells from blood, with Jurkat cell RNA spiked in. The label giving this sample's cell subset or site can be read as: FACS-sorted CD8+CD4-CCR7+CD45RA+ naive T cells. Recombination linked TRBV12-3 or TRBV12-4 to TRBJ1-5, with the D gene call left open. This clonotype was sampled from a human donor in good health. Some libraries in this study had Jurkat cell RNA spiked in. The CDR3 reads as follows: CASSPVSNQPQHF. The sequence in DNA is TGTGCCAGCAGCCCGGTGAGCAATCAGCCCCAGCATTTT.